Shown below are 28 T cell receptor beta chains from a single sample sequenced in a study of T cells after yellow fever vaccination. TCRdb called the 5' RACE reads again in MiXCR, with one record for every CDR3 protein. The table shows hundreds of thousands of distinct CDR3 sequences, with approximately 13% occurring only once. The sample was PBMCs, taken on the day of the yellow fever booster vaccination. The receptors originated from a man aged 25 to 45 who received the YFV17D yellow fever vaccine.

The chain carries TRBV5-6 and TRBJ2-1; D not certain. This CDR3 region has 15 residues. Germline V gene data show CDR1 as SGHDT and CDR2 as YYEEEE. Deletions cut 4 bases from V and 8 bases from J, with 19 bases between. CDR3 in amino acids: CASSPSTMPLDEQFF. The CDR3 bases are TGTGCCAGCAGCCCCAGTACGATGCCCTTGGATGAGCAGTTCTTC.

This clonotype was seen only a few times. The chain links TRBV29-1 to TRBJ1-1; TRBD1 matches 7 bases. The CDR3 extends over 12 amino acids. The germline gives CDR1 SQVTM, CDR2 ANQGSEA. After removal of 5 bases from V and 2 bases from J, the junction contained 2 bases not matched to a gene. The CDR3 loop reads CSVQGGNTEAFF. CDR3 DNA: TGCAGCGTTCAGGGGGGAAACACTGAAGCTTTCTTT.

This clonotype has just a few counts. The J gene is TRBJ2-5, the V gene TRBV7-9, with 7 bases identical to TRBD2. The CDR3 consists of 14 residues. Trimming removed 3 bases from V and 6 bases from J; junction bases left unmatched: 7. Per the germline V gene, CDR1 is SEHNR and CDR2 is FQNEAQ (reference sequence). CDR3 sequence (DNA): TGTGCCAGCAGCTTCCCGGGGGAGGGGAAGACCCAGTACTTC. Translating it yields CASSFPGEGKTQYF. The entire variable domain, with the rest obtained from reference TRBV7-9 and TRBJ2-5, is as follows: DTGVSQNPRHKITKRGQNVTFRCDPISEHNRLYWYRQTLGQGPEFLTYFQNEAQLEKSRLLSDRFSAERPKGSFSTLEIQRTEQGDSAMYLCASSFPGEGKTQYFGPGTRLLVL.

This clonotype was detected a few times. J is TRBJ2-7 and V is TRBV7-2; D is undetermined. The germline V gene has CDR1 SGHTA and CDR2 FQGNSA. The ends were cut back, 2 bases at V and 3 bases at J, with 11 bases in the middle. The CDR3 extends over 14 amino acids. The CDR3 region has the DNA TGTGCCAGCAGCTTACTTGGACGGATCTACGAGCAGTACTTC. Protein sequence: CASSLLGRIYEQYF.

The rearrangement uses TRBV5-1 and TRBJ2-5; 12 nucleotides match TRBD2. Germline V gene sequence: CDR1 SGHRS, CDR2 YFSETQ. The CDR3 sequence is 18 residues long. The junction had 8 bases not matched to a gene; V was cut back by 0 bases and J by 2 bases. The CDR3 loop is CASSLGTSGVPEQETQYF. CDR3 nucleotide sequence: TGCGCCAGCAGCTTGGGGACTAGCGGGGTACCTGAACAAGAGACCCAGTACTTC.

The gene calls are TRBV7-2 and TRBJ2-2, with TRBD2 matching over 15 bases. CDR1 and CDR2 from the germline V gene are SGHTA and FQGNSA. CDR3 length: 17 residues. The V and J ends lost 5 bases and 7 bases, in that order; junction bases with no gene match: 8. CDR3 sequence: CASSPPGLAGGIGELFF. The CDR3 DNA reads as TGTGCCAGCAGCCCCCCGGGACTAGCGGGAGGAATCGGGGAGCTGTTTTTT. Filled out from reference TRBV7-2 and TRBJ2-2, the complete variable domain reads GAGVSQSPSNKVTEKGKDVELRCDPISGHTALYWYRQSLGQGLEFLIYFQGNSAPDKSGLPSDRFSAERTGGSVSTLTIQRTQQEDSAVYLCASSPPGLAGGIGELFFGEGSRLTVL.

The genes are TRBV6-1 and TRBJ2-5; D might be TRBD1 or TRBD2, each matching 5 bases. The CDR3 is made up of 15 amino acids. The V gene lost 7 bases and the J gene lost 7 bases, with 22 bases spanning the gap. CDR1 and CDR2 from the germline V gene are MNHNS and SASEGT. Here the CDR3 DNA reads TGTGCCAGCACCGAACTCGGGGCCAGCGGCCTGACCCAGTACTTC. Encoded protein: CASTELGASGLTQYF.

The rearrangement links TRBV6-1 to TRBJ2-7; TRBD1 aligns across 8 bases. J lost 2 bases, V lost 6 bases, and 6 bases had no gene match. Germline V gene lookup returns CDR1 MNHNS and CDR2 SASEGT. The CDR3 length is 14 residues. The DNA for the CDR3 is TGTGCCAGCAGCCCCAGGGGGCCAGCCTACGAGCAGTACTTC. Encoded protein: CASSPRGPAYEQYF.

Only a few counts were recorded for this clonotype. Written as DNA, the CDR3 is TGTGCCAGCAGTTCCGCCGTTACCCCGGTGACTGAAGCTTTCTTT. Translation gives CASSSAVTPVTEAFF. The V gene is TRBV12-3 or TRBV12-4, the J gene TRBJ1-1; D unclear. There are 15 residues in the CDR3. V dropped 4 bases and J dropped 5 bases, with 17 bases sitting between them.

The table lists this clonotype with many counts. This chain links TRBV7-2 with TRBJ2-1, with a possible D match to TRBD2 (5 bases). The ends were cut back, 6 bases at V and 4 bases at J, with 13 bases in the middle. Germline V gene data show CDR1 as SGHTA and CDR2 as FQGNSA. The CDR3 covers 14 residues. The CDR3 loop reads CASSSSGPYNEQFF. The DNA of the CDR3 is TGTGCCAGCAGTTCCAGCGGACCATACAATGAGCAGTTCTTC. The full variable domain, its missing parts supplied by reference TRBV7-2 and TRBJ2-1, is GAGVSQSPSNKVTEKGKDVELRCDPISGHTALYWYRQSLGQGLEFLIYFQGNSAPDKSGLPSDRFSAERTGGSVSTLTIQRTQQEDSAVYLCASSSSGPYNEQFFGPGTRLTVL.

This clonotype turned up a few times. The chain uses TRBV5-1 and TRBJ2-7; a weak D match, TRBD2 (6 bases). This CDR3 is 15 amino acids long. The germline gives CDR1 SGHRS, CDR2 YFSETQ. V was trimmed by 2 bases and J by 4 bases, leaving 16 bases between them. The CDR3 coding sequence is TGCGCCAGCAGCTTACAGACTAGTGGCCTTTACGAGCAGTACTTC. Encoded protein: CASSLQTSGLYEQYF.

V is TRBV10-3 and J is TRBJ1-2; D gene unclear. Per the germline V gene, CDR1 is ENHRY and CDR2 is SYGVKD. Trimming pared 10 bases from V and 3 bases from J, leaving 6 bases between. The CDR3 totals 10 residues. CDR3 loop: CATSDYGYTF. CDR3 coding DNA: TGTGCCACCTCGGACTATGGCTACACCTTC.

The V call is TRBV12-3 or TRBV12-4, the J call TRBJ1-1; D gene ambiguous. V was cut by 5 bases and J by 3 bases, with 16 bases left in between. The CDR3 consists of 15 residues. Here the CDR3 reads CASSPGLLMDTEAFF. CDR3 DNA sequence: TGTGCCAGCAGTCCCGGACTCTTGATGGACACTGAAGCTTTCTTT.

CDR3 residues: CASREVGYTF. The CDR3 DNA sequence: TGTGCCAGTAGGGAAGTCGGCTACACCTTC. The chain carries TRBV19 and TRBJ1-2; D gene uncertain. Germline values: CDR1 LNHDA, CDR2 SQIVND (reference sequence). The CDR3 length is 10 residues. Trimming cost V 6 bases and J 8 bases, with 7 bases left between them.

The chain joins TRBV6-2 or TRBV6-3 to TRBJ2-1; D ambiguous. Trimming shortened V by 6 bases and J by 10 bases, and 10 bases separated the two germline ends. From germline, CDR1 is MNHEY and CDR2 SVGEGT. The CDR3 is 11 amino acids. The CDR3: CASRAGVEQFF. CDR3 DNA: TGTGCCAGCAGGGCTGGTGTGGAGCAGTTCTTC.

This clonotype was counted a few times. The gene calls are TRBV20-1 and TRBJ1-5; 10 nucleotides match TRBD1. The CDR3 totals 14 residues. Per the germline V gene, CDR1 is DFQATT and CDR2 is SNEGSKA (reference sequence). With 7 bases clipped from V and 4 bases from J, the junction kept 7 bases outside the gene matches. The CDR3 sequence is CSVTGTGVNQPQHF. Written as DNA, the CDR3 is TGCAGTGTTACCGGGACAGGGGTTAATCAGCCCCAGCATTTT.

This sequence joins TRBV28 and TRBJ2-7; D is ambiguous. The CDR3 consists of 12 residues. V lost 6 bases and J lost 3, with 9 bases in between. Germline CDR1 MDHEN, CDR2 SYDVKM. The CDR3 here is CASRTTHYEQYF. The CDR3 DNA reads TGTGCCAGCAGAACTACACACTACGAGCAGTACTTC.

This chain uses TRBV7-6 with TRBJ2-1, with D possibly TRBD2 on 7 matching bases. The CDR3 is 16 residues long. V lost 0 bases to trimming and J lost 5 bases, with 14 bases between them. Germline CDR1 reads SGHVS; CDR2 reads FNYEAQ. The CDR3 region has the DNA TGTGCCAGCAGCTTAGCGCTGGGGGAGGGGGACAATGAGCAGTTCTTC. Translating it yields CASSLALGEGDNEQFF.

The CDR3 DNA is TGTGCCAGCAGCCAAGACGTTTCCGGGGCCAACGTCCTGACTTTC. This translates into CASSQDVSGANVLTF. V and J are TRBV3-1 and TRBJ2-6; D remains unclear. This CDR3 is 15 amino acids long. Germline CDR1 and CDR2: LGHDT and YNNKEL (reference sequence). V was shortened by 0 bases and J by 4 bases, with 7 bases between the two germline ends.

This chain joins TRBV6-1 and TRBJ2-7; weak D call: TRBD1 (5 bases). CDR1 is MNHNS and CDR2 is SASEGT in the germline V gene. This CDR3 comprises 14 residues. Trimming pared 8 bases from V and 0 bases from J, leaving 14 bases between. The CDR3 nucleotides are TGTGCCAGCCTTCGCCCCGACAGCTCCTACGAGCAGTACTTC. This encodes CASLRPDSSYEQYF.

The chain employs TRBV2 and TRBJ2-7; the D gene is possibly TRBD2 (6 bases). The V and J ends lost 1 base and 4 bases respectively, with 14 bases between them. CDR1 SNHLY and CDR2 FYNNEI come from the germline V gene. This CDR3 has 15 amino acids. The CDR3 reads CASSEDLSSAYEQYF. The CDR3 bases are TGTGCCAGCAGTGAAGACCTTTCTAGCGCGTACGAGCAGTACTTC.

The chain links TRBV3-1 to TRBJ2-7; D may be TRBD1 (6 bases). The CDR3 contains 14 residues. The V and J ends lost 2 bases and 3 bases respectively, with 11 bases between them. From germline, CDR1 is LGHDT and CDR2 YNNKEL (reference sequence). DNA for the CDR3: TGTGCCAGCAGCCAAAGACAGGCTGGCTACGAGCAGTACTTC. This translates into CASSQRQAGYEQYF.

Only a few counts were recorded for this clonotype. The chain couples TRBV3-1 to TRBJ2-2; a weak D match, TRBD2 (6 bases). Trimming stripped 8 bases from V and 4 bases from J, with 11 bases between. The CDR3 consists of 13 residues. Per germline, CDR1 LGHDT and CDR2 YNNKEL (reference sequence). For the CDR3, the DNA is TGTGCCAGCGGAGCCGGGGGCACCGGGGAGCTGTTTTTT. Its translation is CASGAGGTGELFF.

This clonotype appeared a few times. The chain carries TRBV7-2 and TRBJ2-3; 7 bases map to TRBD2. This CDR3 comprises 16 residues. From germline, CDR1 is SGHTA and CDR2 FQGNSA. Trimming took 2 bases from V and 3 from J; bases not matched to a gene: 8. The chain's CDR3 is CASSLFLAATTDTQYF. In DNA form, the CDR3 reads TGTGCCAGCAGCTTATTTCTAGCGGCAACTACAGATACGCAGTATTTT.

The chain recombines TRBV7-9 with TRBJ1-3; no clear D gene. The CDR3 loop spans 14 amino acids. The V end lost 1 base, the J end lost 3 bases, and 7 bases lay between the germline ends. Germline V gene data show CDR1 as SEHNR and CDR2 as FQNEAQ (reference sequence). CDR3 nucleotides: TGTGCCAGCAGCTTAGGTTCTGGTGGAAACACCATATATTTT. As protein: CASSLGSGGNTIYF.

The V call is TRBV12-5, the J call TRBJ2-5, with 7 positions matching TRBD1. This CDR3 has 13 amino acids. The V gene's germline CDR1 is LGHNT and CDR2 FRNRAP. V dropped 7 bases and J dropped 2; count of bases not matched to a gene: 4. The CDR3 loop is CASVPGQQETQYF. CDR3 bases: TGTGCTAGTGTGCCGGGACAGCAAGAGACCCAGTACTTC.

In its sample, this clonotype was seen a few times. The gene calls are TRBV6-5 and TRBJ2-7; D remains unclear. V lost 0 bases to trimming and J lost 3 bases, with 6 bases between them. CDR1 is MNHEY and CDR2 is SVGAGI in the germline V gene. The CDR3 sequence is 13 residues long. In DNA form, the CDR3 reads TGTGCCAGCAGTTACTCCCCAGACTACGAGCAGTACTTC. Protein: CASSYSPDYEQYF.

The chain is built from TRBV18 and TRBJ2-1; tentatively, D is TRBD1 (6 bases). V lost 5 bases and J 0 bases, leaving 11 bases between the germline ends. Germline assignment: CDR1 KGHSH and CDR2 LQKENI. This CDR3 contains 15 residues. The CDR3 loop is CASSNLQGSYNEQFF. CDR3 nucleotide sequence: TGTGCCAGCTCAAATCTACAGGGCTCCTACAATGAGCAGTTCTTC.